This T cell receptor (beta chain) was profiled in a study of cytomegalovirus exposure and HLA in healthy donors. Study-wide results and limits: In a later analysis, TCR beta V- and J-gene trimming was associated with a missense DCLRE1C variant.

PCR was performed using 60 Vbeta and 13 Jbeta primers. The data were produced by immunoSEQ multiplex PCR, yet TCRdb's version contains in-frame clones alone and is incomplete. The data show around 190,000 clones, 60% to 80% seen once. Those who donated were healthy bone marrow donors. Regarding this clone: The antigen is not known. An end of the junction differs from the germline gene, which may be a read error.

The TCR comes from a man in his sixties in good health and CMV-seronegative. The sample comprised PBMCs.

The CDR3 DNA reads as TGTGCCAGCTCTCCACCATCATACAATGAGCAGTTCTTC. Translating it yields CASSPPSYNEQFF. The chain links TRBV18 to TRBJ2-1, with unresolved D. The CDR3 spans 13 residues. Germline loops: CDR1 KGHSH, CDR2 LQKENI.